This entry is about one T cell receptor (beta chain). As yet, its antigen is unknown. The data originate from a study of Graves' ophthalmopathy and Graves' hyperthyroidism. Study conclusions and caveats: An 81.08% specificity and 85% to 90% sensitivity were achieved by a 13-signature model that separated ophthalmopathy from stable hyperthyroidism.

Active ophthalmopathy (CAS at least 3, NOSPECS at least 4), lasting under 3 months. Uncontrolled infections, other autoimmune diseases, pregnancy or lactation barred patients from enrollment. PBMCs stemmed from over 8 ml of fresh peripheral blood. RNA transcripts yielded amplified TCR beta CDR3 regions. RT-PCR was first run with HTBI primers, then multiplex PCR in a second round. One entry per CDR3 protein results from TCRdb running MiXCR on the multiplex PCR reads. The table lists some 160,000 distinct CDR3 sequences, around two fifths of them singletons. Unmatched junction bases numbered 7, after V lost 0 bases and J lost 4 bases. The CDR3 contains 16 residues.

V gene TRBV12-3 or TRBV12-4 combines with J gene TRBJ2-7, with TRBD1 matching over 9 bases. The specimen was peripheral blood. This sequence originates from a man aged 25-45 years with Graves' ophthalmopathy. The CDR3 region is CASSLAPGQGKYEQYF. The DNA of the CDR3 is TGTGCCAGCAGTTTAGCACCGGGACAGGGTAAATACGAGCAGTACTTC.